The clone carrying this T cell receptor beta chain was picked up a small number of times. The CDR3 has 14 residues. Between the trimmed V and J ends, which lost 3 bases and 0 bases, there was a span of 9 bases. Germline V gene sequence: CDR1 SGHRS, CDR2 YFSETQ. This entry is derived from a study of T cells after yellow fever vaccination. A single record per CDR3 protein comes from TCRdb applying MiXCR to the 5' RACE reads. Of just over 250,000 distinct CDR3 sequences in the sample, about 5% are singletons; the top ten hold around 3.3%. The sequence was collected from a man aged 18 to 30 who received the YFV17D yellow fever vaccine. The chain has TRBV5-1 and TRBJ1-2; possibly TRBD1 for D (5 bases). Sequences were derived from CD4+ T cells sorted from PBMCs, sampled on the day of the yellow fever booster vaccination. CDR3 nucleotide sequence: TGCGCCAGCAGCTGGGACGGACCTAACTATGGCTACACCTTC. This sequence encodes CASSWDGPNYGYTF.